The 3 T cell receptor beta chains below were found in one sample sequenced in a study of T cell responses to AZD1222 COVID-19 vaccine (dated by TCRdb to 2020 to 2022). Library preparation employed the immunoSEQ multiplex PCR assay. Drawn from immuneACCESS, this table holds only the in-frame rearrangements with V and J called that TCRdb kept. Clones are partly lost; checked studies trace under half to an unresolved V gene and leave the rest unexplained. The sample includes 100,000 to 150,000 clones, with around 90% observed a single time. Jointly, the top ten make up 6.3% of the sample. The intended sense of this specimen's time point label: baseline before first vaccination. The source material was peripheral blood, sampled on day 0 of AZD1222 vaccination. The receptors originated from an adult in good health.

The chain links TRBV11-2 to TRBJ1-1; D gene unclear. The V and J ends lost 5 bases and 8 bases respectively, with 15 bases between them. The CDR3 runs to 13 residues. Germline CDR1 SGHAT, CDR2 FQNNGV. The CDR3 is CASSHSPRTEAFF. In DNA, the CDR3 is TGTGCCAGCAGCCACTCCCCCAGAACCGAAGCTTTCTTT.

The chain carries TRBV6-5 and TRBJ1-5; 10 nucleotides match TRBD1. V lost 6 bases and J lost 7; bases outside the gene matches: 9. The CDR3 spans 15 residues. The V gene's germline CDR1 is MNHEY and CDR2 SVGAGI. CDR3 in amino acids: CASSPQGTGDQPQHF. As DNA, the CDR3 is TGTGCCAGCAGCCCCCAGGGGACAGGGGACCAGCCCCAGCATTTT.

The rearrangement uses TRBV27 and TRBJ1-2; 7 nucleotides agree with TRBD1. The V gene's germline CDR1 is MNHEY and CDR2 SMNVEV (reference sequence). The length of the CDR3 is 15 residues. Losses at the gene ends were 6 bases for V and 4 bases for J; bases not matched to a gene: 11. CDR3: CASSRASDRAYGYTF. Written as DNA, the CDR3 is TGTGCCAGCAGCCGCGCCTCCGACAGGGCCTATGGCTACACCTTC.